These 21 T cell receptor beta chains came from one sample sequenced in a study of T cells in Graves' hyperthyroidism and ophthalmopathy. Regions amplified from RNA transcripts were the TCR beta CDR3 regions. A set of HTBI primers served as the primers for a first-round RT-PCR of the TCR CDR3. From the multiplex PCR reads, TCRdb called clonotypes with MiXCR, one entry per CDR3 protein. Of a few hundred thousand distinct CDR3 sequences listed, under 60% are singletons. The sequenced sample consisted of peripheral blood or thyroid tissue (not recorded which). Every receptor here comes from a young woman with Graves' hyperthyroidism.

This clonotype was seen many times. J is TRBJ2-3 and V is TRBV24-1; D is possibly TRBD1 or TRBD2 (5 bases each). V lost 2 bases and J 1 base, leaving 15 bases between the germline ends. CDR3 length equals 17 residues. Germline-derived CDR1 and CDR2 are KGHDR and SFDVKD. The CDR3: CATSDYKYGDRTDTQYF. The CDR3 DNA is TGTGCCACCAGTGATTACAAGTATGGGGACCGCACAGATACGCAGTATTTT.

This clonotype came up many times. One junction end does not reproduce the germline sequence, and a read error may be involved. This sequence joins TRBV7-9 and TRBJ1-1, with D possibly being TRBD1 (5 bases). The germline V gene has CDR1 SEHNR and CDR2 FQNEAQ (reference sequence). The CDR3 is 14 amino acids. Here the CDR3 reads CANSFQGANTEAFF. The CDR3 region has the DNA TGTGCCAACAGCTTTCAGGGTGCGAACACTGAAGCTTTCTTT.

This chain uses TRBV10-3 with TRBJ2-5, with TRBD1 identical over 8 bases. The CDR3 loop spans 13 amino acids. With V trimmed by 6 bases and J by 6 bases, 6 bases remained unmatched. CDR1 and CDR2 from the germline V gene are ENHRY and SYGVKD. Here the CDR3 reads CAIRHDRGQTQYF. The CDR3 DNA follows: TGTGCCATCAGGCACGACAGGGGCCAGACCCAGTACTTC.

Notes on this clonotype: A single base separates this from a much larger clone, so it may be a read error. The chain links TRBV14 to TRBJ1-1; D not certain. V lost 0 bases, J lost 12 bases, and 17 bases lay in between. Germline-derived CDR1 and CDR2 are SGHDN and FVKESK. The CDR3 covers 14 residues. Here the CDR3 reads CASSQDQSAQRTFF. DNA of the CDR3: TGTGCCAGCAGCCAAGATCAGAGCGCTCAACGGACTTTCTTT.

This clonotype has more than one count but fewer than ten. The chain joins TRBV19 to TRBJ2-3; D call uncertain. Trimming pared 4 bases from V and 2 bases from J, leaving 16 bases between. The CDR3 loop spans 16 amino acids. Looked up from germline, CDR1 is LNHDA and CDR2 is SQIVND (reference sequence). The CDR3 protein is CASSSVGGSYTDTQYF. Written as DNA, the CDR3 is TGTGCCAGTAGTAGCGTAGGCGGTTCTTACACAGATACGCAGTATTTT.

The rearrangement links TRBV20-1 to TRBJ2-5, with TRBD1 identical over 10 bases. The CDR3 consists of 13 residues. V lost 8 bases, J lost 2 bases, and 5 bases stayed unmatched. Germline CDR1 DFQATT, CDR2 SNEGSKA (reference sequence). DNA of the CDR3: TGCAGTACTTGGACAGGGGGGCAAGAGACCCAGTACTTC. This translates into CSTWTGGQETQYF.

This clonotype was recorded at least ten times. This chain joins TRBV15 and TRBJ1-6; TRBD1 matches 7 bases. The germline V gene has CDR1 LNHNV and CDR2 YYDKDF (reference sequence). The V gene end was trimmed by 0 bases and the J gene end by 7 bases; junction bases not matched to a gene: 6. This CDR3 has 16 amino acids. The CDR3 spells CATSRDPGDRNSPLHF. The CDR3 nucleotides are TGTGCCACCAGCAGAGATCCGGGGGACAGAAATTCACCCCTCCACTTT.

This clonotype showed up just once. The chain has TRBV29-1 and TRBJ1-5; D remains ambiguous. V dropped 2 bases and J dropped 11 bases, with 19 bases sitting between them. The length of the CDR3 is 14 residues. CDR1 SQVTM and CDR2 ANQGSEA come from the germline V gene. The CDR3 nucleotides are TGCAGCGTTGAAAGAGGAGCGATCCAAGAGACCCAGCATTTT. Translation gives CSVERGAIQETQHF.

This clonotype was recorded a few times. This chain connects TRBV3-1 to TRBJ2-7; TRBD2 matches at 11 bases. J lost 4 bases, V lost 1 base, and 9 bases had no gene match. Per the germline V gene, CDR1 is LGHDT and CDR2 is YNNKEL (reference sequence). The CDR3 totals 17 residues. This chain's CDR3 is CASSQVSGRAGGYEQYF. CDR3 nucleotide sequence: TGTGCCAGCAGCCAAGTTAGCGGGAGGGCCGGAGGGTACGAGCAGTACTTC.

This clonotype was counted many times. The chain links TRBV7-8 to TRBJ2-7, with D tentatively TRBD1 (7 bases). Trimming stripped 0 bases from V and 5 bases from J, with 23 bases between. Germline V gene sequence: CDR1 SGHVS, CDR2 FQNEAQ. CDR3 length: 18 residues. The CDR3 coding sequence is TGTGCCAGCAGCTTAGCTCGAATCCGACAGGGAGGTTCCCACGAGCAGTACTTC. This encodes CASSLARIRQGGSHEQYF. The variable domain in full, completed from reference TRBV7-8 and TRBJ2-7, reads GAGVSQSPRYKVAKRGQDVALRCDPISGHVSLFWYQQALGQGPEFLTYFQNEAQLDKSGLPSDRFFAERPEGSVSTLKIQRTQQEDSAVYLCASSLARIRQGGSHEQYFGPGTRLTVT.

A note on this clonotype: This may arise from a read error, as a much more abundant clone is one base away. This chain uses TRBV20-1 with TRBJ2-7, with 9 bases identical to TRBD1. The ends lost 5 bases at V and 3 bases at J; junction bases unmatched: 8. This CDR3 comprises 14 residues. The germline gives CDR1 DFQATT, CDR2 SNEGSKA (reference sequence). CDR3 DNA sequence: TGCAGTGCTTTTCGGACAGGGGCTTACTACGAGCAGTACTTC. It is translated as CSAFRTGAYYEQYF.

The V and J genes are TRBV29-1 and TRBJ1-6, with D uncertain. Germline V CDR1 and CDR2: SQVTM, ANQGSEA. V was clipped by 7 bases and J by 11 bases, with 18 bases between them. The CDR3 has 13 residues. The CDR3 nucleotides read TGCAGCGCCCGGAGAAACGGAGGACCACCCCTCCACTTT. Its protein product is CSARRNGGPPLHF.

Notes on this clonotype: A much larger clonotype is one base distant, so this may be a read error. The V call is TRBV6-1, the J call TRBJ2-6; D is undetermined. From germline, CDR1 is MNHNS and CDR2 SASEGT. This CDR3 region has 16 residues. The CDR3 DNA reads as TGTGCCAGCAATGAATGGTGGAAACCCGGGGCCAACGTCCTGACTTTC. Amino acid sequence: CASNEWWKPGANVLTF.

The rearrangement links TRBV20-1 to TRBJ2-2; TRBD1 aligns across 7 bases. The CDR3 consists of 15 residues. The ends lost 3 bases at V and 1 base at J; junction bases unmatched: 5. Germline-derived CDR1 and CDR2 are DFQATT and SNEGSKA (reference sequence). This CDR3 is CSARHRGMNTGELFF. The CDR3 nucleotides are TGCAGTGCTAGGCACAGGGGTATGAACACCGGGGAGCTGTTTTTT.

This clonotype came up many times. V gene TRBV5-5 combines with J gene TRBJ2-7; 8 bases match TRBD1. This CDR3 contains 16 residues. The germline CDR1 and CDR2 sequences are SGHKS and YYEKEE (reference sequence). The V gene end was trimmed by 4 bases and the J gene end by 4 bases; junction bases not matched to a gene: 13. The CDR3 loop is CASSGDRGSRIYEQYF. CDR3 DNA: TGTGCCAGCAGCGGCGACAGGGGATCGAGGATTTACGAGCAGTACTTC.

This clonotype was picked up a small number of times. This chain joins TRBV3-1 and TRBJ2-7; 9 nucleotides align to TRBD2. The CDR3 totals 16 residues. Germline V gene sequence: CDR1 LGHDT, CDR2 YNNKEL (reference sequence). The J segment lost 2 bases and the V segment lost 1 base, leaving 6 bases of the junction unmatched. The CDR3 here is CASSQGNIAGAYEQYF. The CDR3 DNA is TGTGCCAGCAGCCAAGGAAACATAGCGGGAGCCTACGAGCAGTACTTC.

The CDR3 protein is CASSARQEGFSYEQYF. The CDR3 DNA reads TGTGCCAGCAGCGCCAGGCAAGAAGGCTTCTCCTACGAGCAGTACTTC. The chain couples TRBV9 to TRBJ2-7; D not certain. Germline V gene data show CDR1 as SGDLS and CDR2 as YYNGEE. With 3 bases removed from V and 0 bases from J, the gap between germline ends came to 16 bases. The CDR3 is 16 residues long.

The chain uses TRBV29-1 and TRBJ1-4; tentatively, D is TRBD1 (5 bases). The CDR3 length is 15 residues. The germline CDR1 and CDR2 sequences are SQVTM and ANQGSEA. With 5 bases removed from V and 5 bases from J, the gap between germline ends came to 18 bases. CDR3 DNA: TGCAGCGTTACTCAGGGTAAATCCTACAATGAAAAACTGTTTTTT. Protein product: CSVTQGKSYNEKLFF.

The chain combines TRBV29-1 with TRBJ2-7; 11 bases are a match to TRBD1. This CDR3 is 13 amino acids long. Germline V gene lookup returns CDR1 SQVTM and CDR2 ANQGSEA. V lost 5 bases to trimming and J lost 3 bases; unmatched junction nucleotides: 3. The CDR3 sequence: CSVYGTGGYEQYF. The CDR3 DNA reads TGCAGCGTTTACGGGACAGGGGGCTACGAGCAGTACTTC.

The count of this clonotype is one. The V and J genes are TRBV7-7 and TRBJ1-2; D is ambiguous. CDR3 size: 14 residues. Germline-derived CDR1 and CDR2 are SSHAT and FNYEAQ (reference sequence). Between the trimmed V and J ends, which lost 0 bases and 6 bases, there was a span of 11 bases. CDR3 residues: CASSLAGGDNGYTF. CDR3 in DNA: TGTGCCAGCAGCTTAGCTGGAGGAGACAATGGCTACACCTTC.

This clonotype was recorded at least ten times. The J gene is TRBJ1-1, the V gene TRBV20-1; D gene unclear. There are 17 residues in the CDR3. The ends were cut back, 6 bases at V and 0 bases at J, with 23 bases in the middle. Germline values: CDR1 DFQATT, CDR2 SNEGSKA (reference sequence). The DNA for the CDR3 is TGCAGTGCATGTCGGCCCCCTAAGACTTCAATGAACACTGAAGCTTTCTTT. Translation gives CSACRPPKTSMNTEAFF.